This T cell receptor beta chain was recovered during a study of blood T cell repertoires in COVID-19. Background on the study: T cells, B-cell-depleted T cells, or PBMCs provided the cDNA or gDNA that served as material.

The CDR3 spans 19 residues. The V and J ends lost 0 bases and 4 bases, in that order; junction bases with no gene match: 12. In germline, CDR1 is LNHDA, CDR2 SQIVND (reference sequence). In the original processing: It was from reference gene primer amplification that nucleated cell counts were estimated. Clones were sequenced by immunoSEQ multiplex PCR, and TCRdb holds only the in-frame ones, with some missing. V, J and clone size were drawn from that table, and D and trimming were deduced from the DNA. The sample lists 470,000 or so clones; approximately 83% were seen once. The sequence derives from a human donor in a cohort sampled during active COVID-19. This chain joins TRBV19 and TRBJ1-2; 12 positions agree with TRBD1. Specimen: peripheral blood. CDR3 DNA sequence: TGTGCCAGTAGTATAGAGCCGGGACAGGGGGCTCGCACCCTCTATGGCTACACCTTC. Protein product: CASSIEPGQGARTLYGYTF.